The T cell receptor beta chain under discussion was sequenced for a study of memory B cells and T cells in multiple sclerosis. Study-level findings and limits: Shared clonotype counts depended on differing compartment clone-set sizes and were normalized.

Note on this clone: As yet, its antigen is unknown.

Sequencing was performed with immunoSEQ multiplex PCR; in TCRdb, only in-frame clones are kept and a portion is missing. This sample has 25,000 to 35,000 clones, with roughly 83% found just once. The germline V gene has CDR1 LNHDA and CDR2 SQIVND (reference sequence). V lost 3 bases, J lost 3 bases, and 2 bases stayed unmatched. The CDR3 loop spans 14 amino acids. Stimulus-free culture yielded autoproliferating CFSE-dim and non-proliferating CFSE-high T cells, each sequenced separately. Roughly 5.2x10^7 CFSE-labeled PBMCs were cultured less than 8 days unstimulated, then replicate wells were pooled. The TCR originated in a human donor with multiple sclerosis. The chain is built from TRBV19 and TRBJ2-1, with TRBD2 identical over 7 bases. Sample: PBMCs from blood kept in culture. The CDR3 here is CASSMREIYNEQFF. The CDR3 DNA sequence: TGTGCCAGTAGTATGCGGGAGATCTACAATGAGCAGTTCTTC.